The clone carrying this T cell receptor beta chain was seen only a few times. Its cognate antigen is unknown. Germline loops: CDR1 ENHRY, CDR2 SYGVKD. J was trimmed by 2 bases and V by 7 bases; bases with no gene match: 3. This CDR3 region has 13 residues. The sample comes from a study of glioma-infiltrating T cells. Study-wide context: Sequencing aimed for about 4.5- to 11-fold coverage of about a million peripheral T cells. General study findings and limits: CDR3 overlap between tissue and blood was very small. Non-neoplastic patients had below-expected tissue-blood divergence, while all gliomas exceeded expectation. Patients with low tissue-blood divergence carried a signature set of shared blood CDR3 motifs.

TCR alpha and beta CDR3 regions were amplified from RNA using iRepertoire nested multiplex PCR. MiXCR was run by TCRdb on the multiplex PCR reads, yielding one entry per CDR3 protein. The profile shows a few hundred thousand distinct CDR3 sequences, 41% of them singletons. The sample consisted of glioma tissue, nonneoplastic brain tissue, or PBMCs (not recorded which). The TCR comes from a human donor with low-grade glioma or glioblastoma, undergoing nonglioma brain surgery, or in good health (not recorded which). The rearrangement uses TRBV10-3 and TRBJ2-7; the match to TRBD1 covers 9 bases. CDR3 sequence reads: CAITGQGTYEQYF. In DNA, the CDR3 is TGTGCCATCACAGGACAGGGGACCTACGAGCAGTACTTC.